Only one count was recorded for the clone carrying this TCR beta chain. What it binds is not known. This sample is part of a study of T cells in localized non-small cell lung cancer. Overall study results and limits: Because only a single region of the tumor was sequenced, heterogeneity remains possible.

Only in-frame clones appear in the TCRdb table, and some are missing; sequencing was by immunoSEQ multiplex PCR. Of tens of thousands of clones listed, 82% are singletons. V was pared by 5 bases and J by 0 bases, with 8 bases between. Germline CDR1 and CDR2: SGHAT and FQNNGV. The CDR3 covers 13 residues. The TCR sequence derives from a male donor aged 60 or over with stage III squamous cell lung carcinoma. Sequencing was performed on peripheral blood, taken before any cancer treatment. The V and J genes are TRBV11-2 and TRBJ2-7, with no clear D. The CDR3 protein is CASSRTDSYEQYF. CDR3 bases: TGTGCCAGCAGCCGGACCGACTCCTACGAGCAGTACTTC.